This section outlines one T cell receptor (beta chain) sequence together with its context. Since a much larger clone is just one base distant, this may be a read error. Each donor was a healthy Caucasian individual from Russia, aged about 6 to 90. Each donor's blood draw was roughly 9.8 milliliters of peripheral blood. The data stem from a study of blood T cells in healthy people across ages. Trimming cost V 6 bases and J 2 bases, with 15 bases left between them. This CDR3 is built from 15 residues. Germline V lookup: CDR1 MNHNY, CDR2 SVGAGI (reference sequence). Sample-barcoded 5' priming and a J-beta primer mix drove a second PCR of about 7 to 12 cycles. One entry per CDR3 protein, called by TCRdb with MiXCR from the 5' RACE reads. The sample has hundreds of thousands of distinct CDR3 sequences, roughly 43% seen once.

This rearrangement joins TRBV6-6 to TRBJ2-3, with D maybe TRBD2 (5 bases). The sequence came from an older man in good health. The sample consisted of blood. The CDR3 nucleotides read TGTGCCAGCAGCCCCCATGGGGAGTCCACAGATACGCAGTATTTT. Amino acid sequence: CASSPHGESTDTQYF.